Described below is a single T cell receptor (beta chain) sequence and its context. Antigen unknown. The same CDR3 also results from other DNA sequences found in this sample. Profiled with immunoSEQ multiplex PCR; TCRdb holds only in-frame clones, not every one. The sample lists about 2.3 million clones; 85% to 95% were seen once. V was clipped by 2 bases and J by 2 bases, with 10 bases between them. The CDR3 length is 14 residues. CDR1 is LNHDA, CDR2 SQIVND, per germline (reference sequence). Donors, without exception, were Caucasian adults residing in Nashville, Tennessee. The sample belongs to a study of shared clonotypes between healthy human individuals. Study-wide results and limits: Naive CD4 clonotype sharing across several donors was about 5%. Clonotype sharing among the donors was expected to vary with sequencing depth.

This sequence originates from a young man in good health. Some clones in this sample may be carry-over from other donors' samples. The chain recombines TRBV19 with TRBJ2-7; D is perhaps TRBD1 (6 bases). The sample consisted of naive CD4+ T cells from PBMCs. Subset described: CD45RA+ positively selected. The CDR3 region is CASSIQTGPYEQYF. For the CDR3, the DNA is TGTGCCAGTAGTATACAAACAGGGCCCTACGAGCAGTACTTC.